This T cell receptor (beta chain) appears in the sequencing data of a study of early T cells in non-severe SARS-CoV-2 infection. Regarding the study as a whole: Matching with VDJdb favored anti-spike CD8 responses (missing private and CD4 specificities).

Per the germline V gene, CDR1 is SQVTM and CDR2 is ANQGSEA. The CDR3 is 15 amino acids. V was clipped by 4 bases and J by 2 bases; unmatched bases: 6. Each single cDNA molecule received a unique molecular identifier. TCRdb passed the 5' RACE reads through MiXCR, listing each CDR3 protein once. The sample contains 95,000 to 100,000 distinct CDR3 sequences, 8% to 13% of which appear only once. The table lists this clonotype with many counts. Its specificity is unknown. This TCR derives from an adult who was a healthcare worker with PCR-confirmed SARS-CoV-2 infection or an uninfected control (not recorded which). The chain couples TRBV29-1 to TRBJ2-3; 10 bases are shared with TRBD2. Sequencing used whole blood. The CDR3 region has the DNA TGCAGCGTTGTCCCGGGACTAGCGCTCACAGATACGCAGTATTTT. Its protein is CSVVPGLALTDTQYF.